The rows below give T cell receptor beta chains drawn from one sample of a study of T cells and Merkel cell carcinoma outcomes. Here immunoSEQ multiplex PCR was the method, and the copy in TCRdb shows in-frame clones only, minus some. The profile shows about 12,000 clones, about 95% of them singletons. Sequenced material: tumor tissue from Merkel cell carcinoma. Source of these receptors: a human donor with Merkel cell carcinoma. CDR3s include the opening cysteine and the closing phenylalanine or tryptophan. The D gene is left open where the match is weak. Not every row has a clone size; where given, it reads once, few, many or a size class.

clone_size: few; d_call: TRBD2; j_call: TRBJ2-1; v_call: TRBV28; cdr3_length: 13; cdr3_aa: CASSPRGSLEQFF
clone_size: .; d_call: .; j_call: TRBJ2-5; v_call: TRBV5-1; cdr3_length: 11; cdr3_aa: CASRREGAQYF
clone_size: .; d_call: TRBD1; j_call: TRBJ2-1; v_call: TRBV27; cdr3_length: 15; cdr3_aa: CASSEGQGAYNEQFF
clone_size: .; d_call: .; j_call: TRBJ1-3; v_call: TRBV18; cdr3_length: 17; cdr3_aa: CASSPQGPLLSGNTIYF
clone_size: .; d_call: TRBD2; j_call: TRBJ2-1; v_call: TRBV5-1; cdr3_length: 19; cdr3_aa: CASSLIGLAGGSSYNEQFF
clone_size: .; d_call: .; j_call: TRBJ2-7; v_call: TRBV7-9; cdr3_length: 13; cdr3_aa: CASSFANSYEQYF
clone_size: .; d_call: .; j_call: TRBJ1-5; v_call: TRBV13; cdr3_length: 13; cdr3_aa: CASSQTGNQPQHF
clone_size: .; d_call: .; j_call: TRBJ2-5; v_call: TRBV18; cdr3_length: 15; cdr3_aa: CASSPESRRQETQYF
clone_size: .; d_call: TRBD1; j_call: TRBJ1-2; v_call: TRBV28; cdr3_length: 14; cdr3_aa: CASSFGDREDGYTF
clone_size: .; d_call: .; j_call: TRBJ2-3; v_call: TRBV12-5; cdr3_length: 13; cdr3_aa: CASGLSSTDTQYF
clone_size: .; d_call: .; j_call: TRBJ1-3; v_call: TRBV14; cdr3_length: 14; cdr3_aa: CASSHRSSGNTIYF
clone_size: .; d_call: .; j_call: TRBJ2-2; v_call: TRBV9; cdr3_length: 14; cdr3_aa: CASSFQDRGGELFF
clone_size: .; d_call: TRBD1; j_call: TRBJ1-2; v_call: TRBV30; cdr3_length: 14; cdr3_aa: CAWSYSTGRYGYTF
clone_size: .; d_call: .; j_call: TRBJ2-7; v_call: TRBV4-3; cdr3_length: 15; cdr3_aa: CASSQDTHYSYEQYF
clone_size: .; d_call: .; j_call: TRBJ1-2; v_call: TRBV30; cdr3_length: 13; cdr3_aa: CAWSVKINYGYTF
clone_size: .; d_call: TRBD2; j_call: TRBJ2-7; v_call: TRBV5-1; cdr3_length: 14; cdr3_aa: CASSGSSGSDEQYF
clone_size: .; d_call: .; j_call: TRBJ2-2; v_call: TRBV28; cdr3_length: 12; cdr3_aa: CASSRNTGELFF
clone_size: .; d_call: .; j_call: TRBJ2-5; v_call: TRBV7-9; cdr3_length: 12; cdr3_aa: CASSFPGRTQYF
clone_size: .; d_call: TRBD1; j_call: TRBJ2-5; v_call: TRBV11-3; cdr3_length: 15; cdr3_aa: CASTGTGGPRKTQYF
clone_size: .; d_call: .; j_call: TRBJ2-7; v_call: TRBV28; cdr3_length: 12; cdr3_aa: CASSQGVYEQYF
clone_size: once; d_call: .; j_call: TRBJ2-5; v_call: TRBV2; cdr3_length: 14; cdr3_aa: CASSEAPGLETQYF
clone_size: .; d_call: TRBD1; j_call: TRBJ2-5; v_call: TRBV7-2; cdr3_length: 16; cdr3_aa: CASSPGQGVFRETQYF
clone_size: .; d_call: .; j_call: TRBJ2-1; v_call: TRBV7-3; cdr3_length: 13; cdr3_aa: CASSPTIDNEQFF
clone_size: .; d_call: .; j_call: TRBJ2-1; v_call: TRBV4-2; cdr3_length: 15; cdr3_aa: CASSSPSGVTNEQFF
clone_size: .; d_call: .; j_call: TRBJ1-5; v_call: TRBV6-5; cdr3_length: 14; cdr3_aa: CASSYSREPGVQHF
clone_size: .; d_call: TRBD1; j_call: TRBJ1-1; v_call: TRBV19; cdr3_length: 17; cdr3_aa: CASSPPERTGRRTEAFF
clone_size: .; d_call: TRBD1; j_call: TRBJ2-1; v_call: TRBV7-8; cdr3_length: 15; cdr3_aa: CASSYPGQGNNEQFF